This T cell receptor (beta chain) was found in a study of cytomegalovirus exposure and HLA in healthy donors. Findings of the study overall: Reports indicate that TCR beta sequences accurately predicted the HLA-A and HLA-B alleles of most subjects.

Remarks on this clone: As yet, its antigen is unknown.

Primers: 60 Vbeta forward and 13 Jbeta reverse. Assay: immunoSEQ multiplex PCR; the TCRdb copy retains only in-frame clones and omits some. Altogether about 110,000 clones are present, under 70% being singletons, with the ten largest covering around 9%. V was clipped by 2 bases and J by 7 bases, with 11 bases between them. Germline V gene sequence: CDR1 SGHVS, CDR2 FNYEAQ. The CDR3 spans 13 residues. The V call is TRBV7-6, the J call TRBJ1-2; TRBD1 is a possible D gene (5 bases). Source material: PBMCs. The receptor was isolated from a young man in good health and CMV-seropositive. In DNA form, the CDR3 reads TGTGCCAGCAGCTTACCAGGGCACGCTGGCTACACCTTC. Protein: CASSLPGHAGYTF. Full variable domain (rest looked up from reference TRBV7-6 and TRBJ1-2): GAGVSQSPRYKVTKRGQDVALRCDPISGHVSLYWYRQALGQGPEFLTYFNYEAQQDKSGLPNDRFSAERPEGSISTLTIQRTEQRDSAMYRCASSLPGHAGYTFGSGTRLTVV.